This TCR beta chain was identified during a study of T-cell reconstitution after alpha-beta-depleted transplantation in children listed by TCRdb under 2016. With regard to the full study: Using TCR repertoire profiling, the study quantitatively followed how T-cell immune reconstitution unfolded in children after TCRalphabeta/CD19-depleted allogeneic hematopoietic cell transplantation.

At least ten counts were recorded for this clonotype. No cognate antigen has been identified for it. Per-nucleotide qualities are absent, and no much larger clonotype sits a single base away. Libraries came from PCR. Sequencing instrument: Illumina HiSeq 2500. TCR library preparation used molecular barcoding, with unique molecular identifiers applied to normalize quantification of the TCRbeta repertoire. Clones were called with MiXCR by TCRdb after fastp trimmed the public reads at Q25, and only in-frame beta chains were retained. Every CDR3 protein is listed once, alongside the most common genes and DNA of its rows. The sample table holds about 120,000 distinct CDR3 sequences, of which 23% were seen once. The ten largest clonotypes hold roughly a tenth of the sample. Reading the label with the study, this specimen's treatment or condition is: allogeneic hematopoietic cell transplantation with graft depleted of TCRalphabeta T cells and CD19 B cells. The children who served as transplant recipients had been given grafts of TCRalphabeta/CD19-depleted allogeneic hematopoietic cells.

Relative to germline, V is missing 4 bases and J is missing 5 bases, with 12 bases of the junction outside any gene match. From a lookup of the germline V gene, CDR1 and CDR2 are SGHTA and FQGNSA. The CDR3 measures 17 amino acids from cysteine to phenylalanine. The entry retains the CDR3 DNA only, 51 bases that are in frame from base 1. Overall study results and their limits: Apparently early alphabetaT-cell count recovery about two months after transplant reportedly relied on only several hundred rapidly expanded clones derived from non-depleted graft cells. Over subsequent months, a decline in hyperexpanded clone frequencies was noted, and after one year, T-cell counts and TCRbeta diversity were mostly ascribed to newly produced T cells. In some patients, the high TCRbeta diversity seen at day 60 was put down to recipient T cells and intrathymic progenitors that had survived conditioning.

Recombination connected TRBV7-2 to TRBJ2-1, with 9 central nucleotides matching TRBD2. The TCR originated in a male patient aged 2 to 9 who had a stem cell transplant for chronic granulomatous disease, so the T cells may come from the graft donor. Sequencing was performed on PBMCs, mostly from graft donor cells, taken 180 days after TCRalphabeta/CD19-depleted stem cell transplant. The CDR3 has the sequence CASSSALGGGANNEQFF. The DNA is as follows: TGTGCCAGCAGCTCAGCTTTGGGCGGGGGGGCCAACAATGAGCAGTTCTTC.